This TCR beta chain was sequenced in a study of cytomegalovirus exposure and HLA in healthy donors. The PCR had 60 Vbeta and 13 Jbeta primers. TCRdb's table, derived via immunoSEQ multiplex PCR, lists solely in-frame clones and lacks some. The sample yields about 86,000 clones, roughly 77% seen once. Of note for this clone: Its antigen is not known.

Study observations and caveats: V- and J-gene trimming of TCR beta was linked (in a later analysis) to a missense DCLRE1C variant.

The TCR originated in a woman in her forties in good health and CMV-seropositive. What was sequenced was PBMCs.

CDR3: CAWSPPRDADTQYF. DNA of the CDR3: TGTGCCTGGAGTCCCCCCAGGGATGCAGATACGCAGTATTTT. The chain recombines TRBV30 with TRBJ2-3; D may be TRBD1 (5 bases). CDR1 and CDR2 from the germline V gene are GTSNPN and SVGIG (reference sequence). The CDR3 extends over 14 amino acids. V was pared by 2 bases and J by 4 bases, with 13 bases between.